These 7 T cell receptor beta chains were all obtained from the same sample, sequenced in a study of neoadjuvant anti-PD-1 for oral cavity cancer. The protocol was immunoSEQ multiplex PCR, while the TCRdb copy is restricted to in-frame clones and leaves out a portion. The table includes more than 25,000 clones, around four fifths detected once. The time point is: after neoadjuvant nivolumab, at surgical resection. This sample comprised PBMCs, obtained after nivolumab (anti-PD-1) treatment. The origin of the receptors is a person aged 35-80 years with oral cavity squamous cell carcinoma.

The chain recombines TRBV4-1 with TRBJ2-3; D is possibly TRBD2 (6 bases). The length of the CDR3 is 19 residues. Trimming removed 4 bases from V and 3 bases from J, with 26 bases in between. CDR1 and CDR2 (germline): MGHRA, YSYEKL. Here the CDR3 DNA reads TGCGCCAGCAGCCCCACTGGAGGAGGGAGAGGCCTGGGGACAGATACGCAGTATTTT. This gives the protein CASSPTGGGRGLGTDTQYF.

This rearrangement joins TRBV10-2 to TRBJ2-5; D remains unclear. The V gene's germline CDR1 is WSHSY and CDR2 SAAADI. The CDR3 length is 13 residues. V dropped 4 bases and J dropped 3 bases, with 9 bases sitting between them. CDR3 sequence (DNA): TGCGCCAGCAGTGCGCAGGTCGAAGAGACCCAGTACTTC. Its protein is CASSAQVEETQYF.

The rearrangement uses TRBV5-1 and TRBJ1-2, with TRBD1 as a possible D gene (6 bases). Germline V gene sequence: CDR1 SGHRS, CDR2 YFSETQ. The CDR3 loop spans 12 amino acids. V was cut by 4 bases and J by 4 bases, with 8 bases left in between. CDR3 amino acids: CASSEDSYGYTF. CDR3 coding DNA: TGCGCCAGCAGCGAGGACAGCTATGGCTACACCTTC.

The V call is TRBV7-9, the J call TRBJ2-1; 7 bases map to TRBD1. The germline V gene encodes CDR1 SEHNR and CDR2 FQNEAQ (reference sequence). J lost 4 bases, V lost 6 bases, and 9 bases had no gene match. This CDR3 has 15 residues. This CDR3 reads CASRPGQVNYNEQFF. In nucleotides, the CDR3 is TGTGCCAGCAGACCTGGACAGGTAAATTACAATGAGCAGTTCTTC.

CDR3 region: CASPGHSLPSYGYTF. DNA of the CDR3: TGTGCCAGCCCGGGGCACAGTCTTCCCTCTTATGGCTACACCTTC. The chain employs TRBV11-2 and TRBJ1-2; D may be TRBD1 (5 bases). This CDR3 has 15 amino acids. V gave up 8 bases and J gave up 5 bases, with 21 bases separating them. CDR1 and CDR2 from the germline V gene are SGHAT and FQNNGV.

In DNA form, the CDR3 reads TGCGCCAGCAGCTCGACAGGGGGTCAGAGCACTGAAGCTTTCTTT. This sequence encodes CASSSTGGQSTEAFF. The chain combines TRBV5-1 with TRBJ1-1, with 9 nucleotides matching TRBD1. Germline-derived CDR1 and CDR2 are SGHRS and YFSETQ. V was pared by 3 bases and J by 4 bases, with 7 bases of the junction left unmatched. This CDR3 contains 15 residues.

The genes are TRBV7-8 and TRBJ1-1; 7 positions agree with TRBD1. Germline V gene lookup returns CDR1 SGHVS and CDR2 FQNEAQ. This CDR3 has 15 amino acids. After removal of 5 bases from V and 4 bases from J, the junction contained 10 bases not matched to a gene. CDR3 sequence (DNA): TGTGCCAGCAGCAGAGACAGGGTTGCGACCACTGAAGCTTTCTTT. Protein sequence: CASSRDRVATTEAFF.